Sequencing of this TCR beta chain was carried out in a study of blood T cell repertoires in COVID-19. Using immunoSEQ multiplex PCR, the repertoire was profiled, and TCRdb retains in-frame clones only, with some absent. The sample yields around 250,000 clones, approximately 83% seen once. The source is a woman between 45 and 60 years old who had recovered from COVID-19. Sequencing was carried out using PBMCs or T cells enriched from blood (not recorded which).

Here the CDR3 DNA reads TGTGCCAGCAGTTTAACAGGATCCCAGGGAACTGAAGCTTTCTTT. This translates into CASSLTGSQGTEAFF. The rearrangement joins TRBV28 to TRBJ1-1, with a tentative D call TRBD1 (5 bases). There are 15 residues in the CDR3. Trimming removed 2 bases at V and 5 bases at J, with 15 bases between. Germline assignment: CDR1 MDHEN and CDR2 SYDVKM.